The 23 T cell receptor beta chains below all came from one sample that was sequenced in a study of shared clonotypes between healthy human individuals. Profiling relied on immunoSEQ multiplex PCR, and the TCRdb table lists in-frame clones only, not all of them. The sample records about 1.1 million clones, 70% to 85% being singletons. The sequenced sample was memory CD4+ T cells from PBMCs. The subset: CD45RA-negative fraction. The source of these receptors is a man younger than 35 in good health. Some clones in this sample may be carry-over from other donors' samples.

The chain couples TRBV5-4 to TRBJ1-2; 7 bases map to TRBD1. From germline, CDR1 is SGHNT and CDR2 YYREEE (reference sequence). Germline trimming cut 0 bases from V and 3 bases from J; bases unmatched to any gene: 2. This CDR3 is 14 amino acids long. In DNA form, the CDR3 reads TGTGCCAGCAGCTTGGACGGACAGGACTATGGCTACACCTTC. It yields the protein CASSLDGQDYGYTF.

The genes are TRBV2 and TRBJ2-7; the D gene is possibly TRBD1 (5 bases). Germline V lookup: CDR1 SNHLY, CDR2 FYNNEI. V was clipped by 7 bases and J by 0 bases, with 13 bases between them. The CDR3 length is 14 residues. CDR3 DNA: TGTGCCAGCACCACGACAGAGAGCTCCTACGAGCAGTACTTC. This gives the protein CASTTTESSYEQYF.

The chain couples TRBV9 to TRBJ2-2, with a weak D call TRBD2 (5 bases). V was clipped by 4 bases and J by 8 bases, with 15 bases between them. The germline V gene encodes CDR1 SGDLS and CDR2 YYNGEE. The CDR3 is made up of 14 amino acids. CDR3 loop: CASSPWEPGGELFF. DNA of the CDR3: TGTGCCAGCAGCCCCTGGGAGCCTGGAGGGGAGCTGTTTTTT.

This clone was seen more than once but under ten times. The J gene is TRBJ1-1, the V gene TRBV18, with TRBD1 identical over 9 bases. The V gene's germline CDR1 is KGHSH and CDR2 LQKENI. Trimming at V came to 1 base and at J to 5 bases, leaving 5 bases not matched to a gene. The CDR3 covers 15 residues. CDR3 loop: CASSPLGTGWTEAFF. CDR3 DNA sequence: TGTGCCAGCTCACCACTCGGGACAGGGTGGACTGAAGCTTTCTTT.

The chain links TRBV19 to TRBJ2-4; maybe TRBD2 (6 bases). This CDR3 has 13 amino acids. Germline V gene data show CDR1 as LNHDA and CDR2 as SQIVND (reference sequence). The V end lost 11 bases, the J end lost 1 base, and 12 bases lay between the germline ends. This CDR3 reads CAGTRGAKNIQYF. DNA of the CDR3: TGTGCCGGAACTCGGGGGGCCAAAAACATTCAGTACTTC.

The chain employs TRBV28 and TRBJ2-5, with D perhaps TRBD2 (5 bases). This CDR3 comprises 16 residues. CDR1 and CDR2 from the germline V gene are MDHEN and SYDVKM. Deletions cut 3 bases from V and 2 bases from J, with 16 bases between. The CDR3 nucleotides are TGTGCCAGCAGTTTTTGGACTGCCGGTGGGCAAGAGACCCAGTACTTC. It is translated as CASSFWTAGGQETQYF.

This clone was seen just once. The V gene is TRBV6-1, the J gene TRBJ2-7; no clear D. The CDR3 consists of 12 residues. V shed 8 bases and J shed 3 bases, with 11 bases lying between them. Per germline, CDR1 MNHNS and CDR2 SASEGT. CDR3 nucleotides: TGTGCCAGCCGGACGGACCTCTACGAGCAGTACTTC. This gives the protein CASRTDLYEQYF.

The chain carries TRBV2 and TRBJ2-2; 9 bases match TRBD2. With 3 bases clipped from V and 7 bases from J, the junction kept 6 bases outside the gene matches. The CDR3 has 15 residues. Germline assignment: CDR1 SNHLY and CDR2 FYNNEI. CDR3 DNA: TGTGCCAGCAGTGAGGCTAGCGGGAAATACGGGGAGCTGTTTTTT. Its protein is CASSEASGKYGELFF.

The chain couples TRBV11-2 to TRBJ2-5, with a possible D match to TRBD2 (6 bases). CDR3 length: 16 amino acids. Trimming shortened V by 1 base and J by 5 bases, and 17 bases separated the two germline ends. CDR1 SGHAT and CDR2 FQNNGV come from the germline V gene. The CDR3 sequence: CASSLGLAYGWETQYF. The CDR3 DNA follows: TGTGCCAGCAGCTTAGGGCTAGCGTATGGATGGGAGACCCAGTACTTC.

The chain uses TRBV28 and TRBJ2-7; the D gene is possibly TRBD1 (6 bases). The germline CDR1 and CDR2 sequences are MDHEN and SYDVKM. V was trimmed by 6 bases and J by 5 bases, leaving 20 bases between them. The CDR3 covers 15 residues. The CDR3 region is CASSQNDWGPHEQYF. In DNA, the CDR3 is TGTGCCAGCAGCCAAAACGATTGGGGGCCCCACGAGCAGTACTTC.

V gene TRBV6-1 combines with J gene TRBJ2-3; no clear D. The germline gives CDR1 MNHNS, CDR2 SASEGT. Trimming took off 2 bases at V and 2 bases at J, with 8 bases between the two ends. The length of the CDR3 is 14 residues. CDR3 amino acids: CASSERLITDTQYF. The CDR3 nucleotides read TGTGCCAGCAGTGAACGTCTGATCACAGATACGCAGTATTTT.

CDR3: CASSLVGGASTDTQYF. CDR3 DNA sequence: TGTGCCAGCAGCCTGGTGGGCGGAGCTAGCACAGATACGCAGTATTTT. The chain is built from TRBV7-2 and TRBJ2-3; D call uncertain. This CDR3 contains 16 residues. Trimming removed 5 bases from V and 0 bases from J, with 15 bases in between. Germline-derived CDR1 and CDR2 are SGHTA and FQGNSA.

The chain joins TRBV7-9 to TRBJ1-5, with 7 bases fitting TRBD1. This CDR3 spans 15 amino acids. Germline V gene sequence: CDR1 SEHNR, CDR2 FQNEAQ (reference sequence). The V gene end was trimmed by 1 base and the J gene end by 1 base; junction bases not matched to a gene: 1. CDR3 sequence: CASSLGDSSNQPQHF. CDR3 nucleotides: TGTGCCAGCAGCTTAGGGGACAGCAGCAATCAGCCCCAGCATTTT. The full variable domain, rest sourced from reference TRBV7-9 and TRBJ1-5, is DTGVSQNPRHKITKRGQNVTFRCDPISEHNRLYWYRQTLGQGPEFLTYFQNEAQLEKSRLLSDRFSAERPKGSFSTLEIQRTEQGDSAMYLCASSLGDSSNQPQHFGDGTRLSIL.

This chain links TRBV20-1 with TRBJ1-1; 7 bases match TRBD1. The trim removed 3 bases at V and 9 bases at J, leaving 4 bases unmatched. The CDR3 length is 11 residues. The germline gives CDR1 DFQATT, CDR2 SNEGSKA (reference sequence). The CDR3 DNA follows: TGCAGTGCTAGTTCAGGGGGACAAGCTTTCTTT. It yields the protein CSASSGGQAFF.

V is TRBV7-9 and J is TRBJ1-6, with D unresolved. Trimming removed 3 bases from V and 6 bases from J, with 9 bases in between. Germline CDR1 reads SEHNR; CDR2 reads FQNEAQ (reference sequence). The CDR3 runs to 14 residues. The chain's CDR3 is CASSLEQINSPLHF. The CDR3, as DNA: TGTGCCAGCAGCTTGGAGCAGATTAATTCACCCCTCCACTTT. The full variable domain, with the rest looked up from reference TRBV7-9 and TRBJ1-6, is DTGVSQNPRHKITKRGQNVTFRCDPISEHNRLYWYRQTLGQGPEFLTYFQNEAQLEKSRLLSDRFSAERPKGSFSTLEIQRTEQGDSAMYLCASSLEQINSPLHFGNGTRLTVT.

The chain employs TRBV11-3 and TRBJ2-4, with 9 bases identical to TRBD1. The CDR3 length is 15 residues. V trimming: 4 bases; J trimming: 8 bases; junction bases outside the gene matches: 9. Germline CDR1 is SGHNT and CDR2 is YENEEA. CDR3 sequence (DNA): TGTGCCAGCAGCTGGTCGGGACAGGGAGGGGACATTCAGTACTTC. It encodes CASSWSGQGGDIQYF.

Written as DNA, the CDR3 is TGTGCCAGCAGCTTAGGGGACAGAAACACCGGGGAGCTGTTTTTT. Translation: CASSLGDRNTGELFF. The rearrangement joins TRBV7-3 to TRBJ1-3; TRBD1 matches at 7 bases. The J call is uncertain, as TRBJ2-2 better fits the DNA end. Germline V gene data show CDR1 as SGHTA and CDR2 as FQGTGA. The CDR3 sequence is 15 residues long.

There are many counts of this clone. The chain recombines TRBV25-1 with TRBJ1-2; no clear D. Trimming cost V 3 bases and J 2 bases, with 7 bases left between them. The CDR3 covers 13 residues. CDR1 is MGHDK and CDR2 is SYGVNS in the germline V gene. For the CDR3, the DNA is TGTGCCAGCAGTGATTCCAGGAACTATGGCTACACCTTC. Translated: CASSDSRNYGYTF.

J is TRBJ2-1 and V is TRBV7-2, with D maybe TRBD2 (6 bases). Per germline, CDR1 SGHTA and CDR2 FQGNSA. The CDR3 is 16 amino acids. The V and J ends lost 7 bases and 3 bases respectively, with 19 bases between them. The CDR3 nucleotides read TGTGCCAGCAATCAGTCCCCCGGGAGTTTCTACAATGAGCAGTTCTTC. The encoded protein is CASNQSPGSFYNEQFF.

In its sample, this clone was seen once. The chain is built from TRBV7-4 and TRBJ2-2; D tentatively fits TRBD1 or TRBD2 (5 bases each). The ends were cut back, 3 bases at V and 5 bases at J, with 16 bases in the middle. CDR3 length: 16 residues. Germline V gene data show CDR1 as SGHVT and CDR2 as SQSDAQ. CDR3 DNA sequence: TGTGCCAGCAGCTTTCGGGACCTCTTAGAGACCGGGGAGCTGTTTTTT. Its translation is CASSFRDLLETGELFF. Filled out from reference TRBV7-4 and TRBJ2-2, the complete variable domain reads GAGVSQSPRYKVAKRGRDVALRCDSISGHVTLYWYRQTLGQGSEVLTYSQSDAQRDKSGRPSGRFSAERPERSVSTLKIQRTEQGDSAVYLCASSFRDLLETGELFFGEGSRLTVL.

The rearrangement joins TRBV10-3 to TRBJ2-2; TRBD1 matches 7 bases. Trimming at V came to 6 bases and at J to 5 bases, leaving 3 bases not matched to a gene. This CDR3 has 13 amino acids. Germline lookup yields CDR1 ENHRY and CDR2 SYGVKD. The CDR3 spells CAISRQGTGELFF. The CDR3 DNA follows: TGTGCCATCAGCCGACAGGGTACCGGGGAGCTGTTTTTT.

The chain employs TRBV5-1 and TRBJ1-5, with D possibly matching TRBD1 (5 bases). CDR3 length equals 16 residues. Germline CDR1 SGHRS, CDR2 YFSETQ. V was clipped by 2 bases and J by 0 bases, with 12 bases between them. The CDR3 here is CASSFSGTDSNQPQHF. Written as DNA, the CDR3 is TGCGCCAGCAGCTTTTCTGGGACGGATAGCAATCAGCCCCAGCATTTT.

This chain joins TRBV9 and TRBJ1-2; D gene ambiguous. Germline assignment: CDR1 SGDLS and CDR2 YYNGEE. V lost 0 bases to trimming and J lost 5 bases, with 11 bases between them. The CDR3 is 14 residues long. CDR3 in DNA: TGTGCCAGCAGCGTAGCCTCGGGCTCTTATGGCTACACCTTC. It codes for CASSVASGSYGYTF.